This TCR beta chain was sequenced in a study of regulatory T cells in long-lasting Graves disease. The study's findings and limits: Persistent Graves' patients possessed reduced TCR diversity relative to recently diagnosed ones.

Time point described: persistent/refractory GD, antithyroid drugs over 5 years with positive TRAb. TCR sequences were obtained from RNA taken from PBMCs. Patients with Graves' disease were diagnosed by American Thyroid Association guidelines. EDTA tubes were used for drawing 8 to 9 milliliters of peripheral blood. Construction of the TCR beta libraries employed iRepertoire HTBI primers in conjunction with Arm-PCR of CDR3 regions. TCRdb reanalysed the multiplex PCR reads using MiXCR and keeps one entry per CDR3 protein. This table holds around 450,000 distinct CDR3 sequences, around a fifth found once. CDR3 length: 17 residues. The V and J ends lost 6 bases and 2 bases, in that order; junction bases with no gene match: 14. Germline values: CDR1 MNHNS, CDR2 SASEGT. This clonotype was found many times. Its antigen is currently unknown.

The clonotype was recovered from a female donor with Graves disease. The sequenced sample was peripheral blood mononuclear cells (PBMCs), obtained when the disease was refractory, from a patient treated with antithyroid drugs. The V call is TRBV6-1, the J call TRBJ2-5, with TRBD1 matching over 8 bases. Written as DNA, the CDR3 is TGTGCCAGCAGGAGGGGGGCAGGGGGCGTCCCTCAAGAGACCCAGTACTTC. This sequence encodes CASRRGAGGVPQETQYF.